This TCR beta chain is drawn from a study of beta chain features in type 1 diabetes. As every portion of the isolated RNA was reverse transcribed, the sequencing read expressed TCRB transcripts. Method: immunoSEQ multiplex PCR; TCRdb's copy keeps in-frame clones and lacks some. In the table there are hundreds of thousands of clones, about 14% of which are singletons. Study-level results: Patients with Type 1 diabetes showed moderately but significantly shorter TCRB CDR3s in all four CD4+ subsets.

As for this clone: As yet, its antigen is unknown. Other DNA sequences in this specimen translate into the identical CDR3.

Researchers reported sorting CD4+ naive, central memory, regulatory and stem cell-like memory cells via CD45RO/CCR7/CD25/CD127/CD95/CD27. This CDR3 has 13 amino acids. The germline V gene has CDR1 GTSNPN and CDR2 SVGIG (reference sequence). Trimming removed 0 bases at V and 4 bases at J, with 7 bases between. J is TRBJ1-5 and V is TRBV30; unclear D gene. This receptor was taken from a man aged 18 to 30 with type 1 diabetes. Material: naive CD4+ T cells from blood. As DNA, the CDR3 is TGTGCCTGGAGTGTGCGACTTAATCAGCCCCAGCATTTT. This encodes CAWSVRLNQPQHF.